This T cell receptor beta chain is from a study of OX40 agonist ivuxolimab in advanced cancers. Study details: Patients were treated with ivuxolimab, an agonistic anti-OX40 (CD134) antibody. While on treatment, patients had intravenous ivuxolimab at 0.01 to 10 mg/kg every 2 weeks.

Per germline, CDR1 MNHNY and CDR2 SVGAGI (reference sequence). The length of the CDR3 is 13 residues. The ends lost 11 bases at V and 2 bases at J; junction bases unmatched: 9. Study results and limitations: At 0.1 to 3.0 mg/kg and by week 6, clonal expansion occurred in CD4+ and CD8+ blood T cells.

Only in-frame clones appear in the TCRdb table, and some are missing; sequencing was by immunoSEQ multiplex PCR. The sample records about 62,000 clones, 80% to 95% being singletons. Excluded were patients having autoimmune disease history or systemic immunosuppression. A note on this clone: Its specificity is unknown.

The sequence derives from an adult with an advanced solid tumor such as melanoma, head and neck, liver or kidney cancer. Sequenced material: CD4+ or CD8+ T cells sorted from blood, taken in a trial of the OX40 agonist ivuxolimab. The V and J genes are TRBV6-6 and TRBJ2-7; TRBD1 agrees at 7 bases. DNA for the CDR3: TGTGCCTCCGCCGGGACAGAGCCCTACGAGCAGTACTTC. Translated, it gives CASAGTEPYEQYF.